This entry is about one T cell receptor (beta chain). These data belong to a study of spatial heterogeneity in lung cancer. Overall study context: Median follow-up for sequenced PBMC samples was two to three years after resection, when such samples existed. On average, each unique TCR and UMI combination appeared more than ten times in raw reads.

Each molecule of TCR cDNA was tagged with one unique molecular identifier. A single record per CDR3 protein comes from TCRdb applying MiXCR to the 5' RACE reads. The sample records about 94,000 distinct CDR3 sequences, approximately 19% being singletons. Indicated time point: blood at routine non-recurrence follow-up after resection. Unsorted whole RNA from tumor, nontumor lung or frozen PBMC underwent sequencing. This material consisted of PBMCs, taken at follow-up. The source of this sequence is a male donor with early-stage non-small cell lung cancer.

CDR3 sequence reads: CASSIAGYSNQPQHF. The DNA of the CDR3 is TGTGCCAGTAGTATCGCTGGATATAGCAATCAGCCCCAGCATTTT. The V gene is TRBV19, the J gene TRBJ1-5; D gene uncertain. In germline, CDR1 is LNHDA, CDR2 SQIVND (reference sequence). V lost 3 bases, J lost 0 bases, and 9 bases lay in between. The CDR3 is 15 residues long.